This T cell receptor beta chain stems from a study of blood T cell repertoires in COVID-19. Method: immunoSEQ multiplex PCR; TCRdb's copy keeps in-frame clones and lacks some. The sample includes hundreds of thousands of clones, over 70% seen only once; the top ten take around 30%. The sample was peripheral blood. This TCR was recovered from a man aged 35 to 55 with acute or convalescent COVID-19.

The CDR3 DNA reads TGTGCCAGCAGCTTACGGGAGGCCTATGGCTACACCTTC. Translated, it gives CASSLREAYGYTF. The rearrangement links TRBV7-8 to TRBJ1-2; D gene ambiguous. Looked up from germline, CDR1 is SGHVS and CDR2 is FQNEAQ. The germline V and J ends were trimmed by 2 bases and 4 bases, with 8 bases remaining between them. The CDR3 is 13 amino acids.